Each of the 14 T cell receptor beta chains below was sequenced from the same sample in a study of cytomegalovirus exposure and HLA in healthy donors. Amplification used 60 Vbeta primers and 13 Jbeta primers. The protocol was immunoSEQ multiplex PCR, while the TCRdb copy is restricted to in-frame clones and leaves out a portion. The data include around 75,000 clones; the top ten clones carry approximately 15%. The sequenced material came from PBMCs. The receptors shown here come from a man between 50 and 59 years old in good health and CMV-seropositive.

Measured by frequency, this clone is large. The V gene is TRBV30, the J gene TRBJ1-1, with a weak D call TRBD1 (6 bases). V lost 3 bases, J lost 3 bases, and 11 bases lay in between. Looked up from germline, CDR1 is GTSNPN and CDR2 is SVGIG (reference sequence). This CDR3 is built from 13 residues. The DNA for the CDR3 is TGTGCCTGGAGGTTAAAGGGGGACACTGAAGCTTTCTTT. Protein sequence: CAWRLKGDTEAFF.

This chain uses TRBV6-5 with TRBJ2-4, with D perhaps TRBD2 (5 bases). Per the germline V gene, CDR1 is MNHEY and CDR2 is SVGAGI. This CDR3 region has 13 residues. V lost 11 bases, J lost 0 bases, and 11 bases lay in between. CDR3 protein: CASGGVAKNIQYF. The CDR3 nucleotides are TGTGCCTCAGGAGGCGTAGCCAAAAACATTCAGTACTTC.

The gene calls are TRBV6-6 and TRBJ1-1; 7 nucleotides match TRBD1. The CDR3 length is 12 residues. The ends lost 11 bases at V and 2 bases at J; junction bases unmatched: 5. Germline V gene lookup returns CDR1 MNHNY and CDR2 SVGAGI (reference sequence). As DNA, the CDR3 is TGTGCCTCATGGACAGGTAACACTGAAGCTTTCTTT. It yields the protein CASWTGNTEAFF.

This chain joins TRBV5-1 and TRBJ1-1; 7 nucleotides align to TRBD1. V trimming: 0 bases; J trimming: 5 bases; junction bases outside the gene matches: 7. The germline CDR1 and CDR2 sequences are SGHRS and YFSETQ. The CDR3 is 15 residues long. CDR3 in amino acids: CASSLEAGGSTEAFF. The CDR3 nucleotides read TGCGCCAGCAGCTTGGAGGCAGGGGGAAGTACTGAAGCTTTCTTT.

V is TRBV29-1 and J is TRBJ2-2; 9 bases line up with TRBD1. This CDR3 is 17 amino acids long. The J segment lost 4 bases and the V segment lost 2 bases, leaving 11 bases of the junction unmatched. Germline V gene data show CDR1 as SQVTM and CDR2 as ANQGSEA. Here the CDR3 reads CSVEYRPTGGATGELFF. Written as DNA, the CDR3 is TGCAGCGTTGAATATAGGCCGACAGGGGGAGCCACCGGGGAGCTGTTTTTT.

This chain uses TRBV7-2 with TRBJ1-5; no reliable D call. CDR3 size: 14 residues. Trimming cost V 4 bases and J 6 bases, with 13 bases left between them. CDR1 and CDR2 from the germline V gene are SGHTA and FQGNSA. The CDR3 nucleotides are TGTGCCAGCAGCTCCCTGAGGCGGGCTCAGCCCCAGCATTTT. It yields the protein CASSSLRRAQPQHF.

The chain combines TRBV28 with TRBJ2-7; 8 nucleotides match TRBD1. The CDR3 extends over 14 amino acids. CDR1 MDHEN and CDR2 SYDVKM come from the germline V gene. J lost 3 bases, V lost 4 bases, and 5 bases had no gene match. CDR3 in amino acids: CASSSGQGVYEQYF. CDR3 nucleotide sequence: TGTGCCAGCAGTTCCGGACAGGGAGTCTACGAGCAGTACTTC.

V is TRBV5-4 and J is TRBJ1-6; 7 positions agree with TRBD1. CDR3 size: 14 residues. J gave up 5 bases and V 4 bases, and 3 bases lay outside the gene matches. Germline lookup yields CDR1 SGHNT and CDR2 YYREEE (reference sequence). The chain's CDR3 is CASSPGTDNSPLHF. Written as DNA, the CDR3 is TGTGCCAGCAGCCCCGGGACAGATAATTCACCCCTCCACTTT. Combining the CDR3 with reference TRBV5-4 and TRBJ1-6 gives the whole variable domain ETGVTQSPTHLIKTRGQQVTLRCSSQSGHNTVSWYQQALGQGPQFIFQYYREEENGRGNFPPRFSGLQFPNYSSELNVNALELDDSALYLCASSPGTDNSPLHFGNGTRLTVT.

The chain employs TRBV2 and TRBJ1-2, with 7 bases that match TRBD1. Germline V gene sequence: CDR1 SNHLY, CDR2 FYNNEI. V trimming: 7 bases; J trimming: 2 bases; junction bases outside the gene matches: 4. This CDR3 spans 13 amino acids. CDR3 nucleotides: TGTGCCAGCACCTTACAGGGGAACTATGGCTACACCTTC. It encodes CASTLQGNYGYTF.

This sequence joins TRBV30 and TRBJ1-6, with 8 nucleotides matching TRBD1. The CDR3 sequence is 14 residues long. V lost 6 bases to trimming and J lost 7 bases; unmatched junction nucleotides: 8. Germline CDR1 and CDR2: GTSNPN and SVGIG (reference sequence). Here the CDR3 reads CACGMAGGNSPLHF. The CDR3 coding sequence is TGTGCCTGTGGAATGGCAGGGGGCAATTCACCCCTCCACTTT.

This chain uses TRBV4-1 with TRBJ1-2; D is uncertain. The CDR3 consists of 17 residues. V was cut by 8 bases and J by 4 bases, with 26 bases left in between. The germline V gene encodes CDR1 MGHRA and CDR2 YSYEKL. The CDR3 loop reads CASGNVFRSLFTYGYTF. Here the CDR3 DNA reads TGCGCCAGCGGCAATGTTTTTCGAAGTCTCTTCACCTATGGCTACACCTTC.

The chain joins TRBV30 to TRBJ2-5; tentatively, D is TRBD2 (6 bases). This CDR3 has 14 residues. Trimming removed 3 bases at V and 5 bases at J, with 16 bases between. The germline gives CDR1 GTSNPN, CDR2 SVGIG (reference sequence). CDR3 in amino acids: CAWRATGGGETQYF. In nucleotides, the CDR3 is TGTGCCTGGAGGGCCACGGGTGGGGGGGAGACCCAGTACTTC.

The V call is TRBV2, the J call TRBJ1-4; TRBD1 matches 7 bases. V was pared by 5 bases and J by 4 bases, with 4 bases of the junction left unmatched. CDR1 SNHLY and CDR2 FYNNEI come from the germline V gene. There are 14 residues in the CDR3. This CDR3 reads CASSMTGLNEKLFF. The CDR3 nucleotides are TGTGCCAGCAGTATGACAGGGCTTAATGAAAAACTGTTTTTT.

V and J are TRBV28 and TRBJ2-5; 10 positions match TRBD2. The CDR3 totals 14 residues. CDR1 is MDHEN and CDR2 is SYDVKM in the germline V gene. With V trimmed by 6 bases and J by 4 bases, 5 bases remained unmatched. CDR3 region: CASSQRGGGETQYF. CDR3 coding DNA: TGTGCCAGCAGCCAGCGGGGGGGAGGAGAGACCCAGTACTTC.